The 21 T cell receptor beta chains reported below all come from one sample, sequenced in a study of blood T cell repertoires in COVID-19 (dated by TCRdb to about 2020). The receptor library was made with the immunoSEQ multiplex PCR assay. Entries here come from immuneACCESS through TCRdb and include only in-frame sequences with V and J called. Some clones fail to appear in such tables; in the studies checked, an unresolved V gene covers under half of the shortfall, and the cause of the remainder is unknown. The sample yields roughly 150,000 clones; about 79% were counted once. The ten largest clones take up nearly 10% of the sample. Sequences were obtained from peripheral blood. The receptors were gathered from a woman aged 50 to 60 with acute or convalescent COVID-19.

The chain combines TRBV18 with TRBJ1-1; 7 bases line up with TRBD1. V shed 2 bases and J 0 bases; nucleotides not matched to a gene: 9. This CDR3 is 17 amino acids long. CDR1 and CDR2 (germline): KGHSH, LQKENI. The CDR3 nucleotides read TGTGCCAGCTCACCAGGATACCAGGGACAGTTGAACACTGAAGCTTTCTTT. Protein: CASSPGYQGQLNTEAFF.

For the CDR3, the DNA is TGTGCCAGCTCACCGACACGGAACACTGAAGCTTTCTTT. It specifies CASSPTRNTEAFF. V gene TRBV18 combines with J gene TRBJ1-1; no reliable D call. Trimming shortened V by 3 bases and J by 1 base, and 6 bases separated the two germline ends. Germline loops: CDR1 KGHSH, CDR2 LQKENI. The CDR3 runs 13 residues. Filled out from reference TRBV18 and TRBJ1-1, the complete variable domain reads NAGVMQNPRHLVRRRGQEARLRCSPMKGHSHVYWYRQLPEEGLKFMVYLQKENIIDESGMPKERFSAEFPKEGPSILRIQQVVRGDSAAYFCASSPTRNTEAFFGQGTRLTVV.

The gene calls are TRBV2 and TRBJ2-7; TRBD2 is a possible D gene (7 bases). The V end was cut by 2 bases, the J end by 4 bases, with 12 bases between. Germline CDR1 reads SNHLY; CDR2 reads FYNNEI. This CDR3 spans 14 amino acids. CDR3 loop: CASSETGRVYEQYF. CDR3 DNA: TGTGCCAGCAGTGAAACAGGGAGGGTTTACGAGCAGTACTTC.

The chain recombines TRBV7-2 with TRBJ1-4; 9 bases are shared with TRBD1. V was pared by 1 base and J by 3 bases, with 0 bases of the junction left unmatched. CDR3 size: 15 residues. CDR1 and CDR2 from the germline V gene are SGHTA and FQGNSA. The CDR3 loop reads CASSLGTGANEKLFF. The CDR3 nucleotides are TGTGCCAGCAGCTTAGGGACAGGGGCTAATGAAAAACTGTTTTTT.

The chain has TRBV7-2 and TRBJ2-2, with 9 nucleotides matching TRBD1. Germline CDR1 is SGHTA and CDR2 is FQGNSA. Germline trimming cut 4 bases from V and 7 bases from J; bases unmatched to any gene: 7. CDR3 size: 15 residues. CDR3 DNA: TGTGCCAGCAGCTCGGACAGGGGACGGGTCGGGGAGCTGTTTTTT. Protein: CASSSDRGRVGELFF.

V gene TRBV7-3 combines with J gene TRBJ2-7, with 12 bases that match TRBD2. There are 16 residues in the CDR3. Germline V gives CDR1 SGHTA, CDR2 FQGTGA. V gave up 1 base and J gave up 6 bases; unmatched junction bases: 7. The CDR3 DNA reads as TGTGCCAGCAGCTTAATAGGTCTACTAGCGGGAGGCGAGCAGTACTTC. Amino acid sequence: CASSLIGLLAGGEQYF.

The CDR3 DNA reads TGTGCCAGCATGAGACTAGCGGGGTCCCAAGAGACCCAGTACTTC. Protein sequence: CASMRLAGSQETQYF. The J gene is TRBJ2-5, the V gene TRBV27, with 11 bases lining up with TRBD2. Per the germline V gene, CDR1 is MNHEY and CDR2 is SMNVEV (reference sequence). This CDR3 contains 15 residues. The V segment lost 7 bases and the J segment 1 base; nucleotides outside the gene matches: 5.

This clone has a handful of counts. This rearrangement joins TRBV3-1 (or the pseudogene TRBV3-2) to TRBJ2-2, with D hard to call. The CDR3 is made up of 16 amino acids. V shed 3 bases and J shed 3 bases, with 14 bases lying between them. Germline V gives CDR1 LGHDT, CDR2 YNNKEL (reference sequence). CDR3 sequence: CASSHRLTVYTGELFF. The DNA for the CDR3 is TGTGCCAGCAGCCACCGATTAACGGTATACACCGGGGAGCTGTTTTTT.

The chain couples TRBV4-3 to TRBJ1-2; possible D gene TRBD1, 5 bases. The CDR3 totals 14 residues. Deletions cut 3 bases from V and 2 bases from J, with 10 bases between. Germline-derived CDR1 and CDR2 are LGHNA and YSLEER. CDR3 region: CASSQLAGNYGYTF. CDR3 DNA: TGCGCCAGCAGCCAGCTGGCAGGGAACTATGGCTACACCTTC.

The chain employs TRBV3-1 (or the pseudogene TRBV3-2) and TRBJ2-7, with 8 bases lining up with TRBD1. Germline CDR1 LGHDT, CDR2 YNNKEL (reference sequence). The CDR3 has 14 amino acids. J lost 6 bases, V lost 0 bases, and 4 bases had no gene match. The CDR3 nucleotides read TGTGCCAGCAGCCAAGACGGGACAGGCGGCGAGCAGTACTTC. Translating it yields CASSQDGTGGEQYF.

This rearrangement joins TRBV4-2 to TRBJ1-2; TRBD1 matches at 8 bases. J was trimmed by 7 bases and V by 1 base; bases with no gene match: 8. This CDR3 contains 15 residues. Per germline, CDR1 LGHNA and CDR2 YNFKEQ. CDR3 DNA sequence: TGTGCCAGCAGCCAAGCCCCGACAGGGGAACGTGGCTACACCTTC. It yields the protein CASSQAPTGERGYTF.

This chain connects TRBV29-1 to TRBJ1-1; 7 bases are a match to TRBD1. J lost 2 bases, V lost 6 bases, and 3 bases had no gene match. Germline V gene lookup returns CDR1 SQVTM and CDR2 ANQGSEA. There are 12 residues in the CDR3. The CDR3 protein is CSVGQRNTEAFF. Here the CDR3 DNA reads TGCAGCGTGGGACAGCGTAACACTGAAGCTTTCTTT.

V gene TRBV9 combines with J gene TRBJ1-3; tentative D call: TRBD1 (5 bases). Germline V gene data show CDR1 as SGDLS and CDR2 as YYNGEE. The CDR3 consists of 18 residues. Trimming took 3 bases from V and 0 from J, leaving 19 bases between them. The CDR3 DNA reads TGTGCCAGCAGCGCAGCCGGCGGGACCGCACCCTCTGGAAACACCATATATTTT. Translated, it gives CASSAAGGTAPSGNTIYF.

The V call is TRBV6-5, the J call TRBJ2-7, with D maybe TRBD1 (6 bases). V was cut by 0 bases and J by 2 bases, with 8 bases left in between. Germline loops: CDR1 MNHEY, CDR2 SVGAGI. The CDR3 is made up of 14 amino acids. CDR3 nucleotides: TGTGCCAGCAGTTACTCGGGGGCAACCTACGAGCAGTACTTC. Translation: CASSYSGATYEQYF.

The rearrangement uses TRBV6-5 and TRBJ2-7, with 9 bases identical to TRBD2. CDR1 and CDR2 from the germline V gene are MNHEY and SVGAGI. This CDR3 has 16 residues. Trimming took 2 bases from V and 0 from J; bases not matched to a gene: 5. The CDR3 DNA is TGTGCCAGCAGTTACACACGACTAGCGGACTCCTACGAGCAGTACTTC. It translates to CASSYTRLADSYEQYF.

The V call is TRBV5-1, the J call TRBJ2-1; D might be TRBD2 (6 bases). Germline lookup yields CDR1 SGHRS and CDR2 YFSETQ. This CDR3 region has 17 residues. V was trimmed by 0 bases and J by 6 bases, leaving 19 bases between them. The CDR3 loop is CASSLGRDFRQPNEQFF. In DNA, the CDR3 is TGCGCCAGCAGCTTGGGGCGGGACTTCCGACAACCCAATGAGCAGTTCTTC.

This clone was seen a few times. V and J are TRBV9 and TRBJ2-1; 14 nucleotides agree with TRBD2. The CDR3 has 17 amino acids. Trimming took 4 bases from V and 7 from J; bases not matched to a gene: 10. CDR1 SGDLS and CDR2 YYNGEE come from the germline V gene. CDR3 sequence reads: CASSIFMTSGGANEQFF. The CDR3 coding sequence is TGTGCCAGCAGCATCTTTATGACTAGCGGGGGGGCAAATGAGCAGTTCTTC.

This clone has just a few counts. V gene TRBV27 combines with J gene TRBJ2-3; the match to TRBD2 covers 7 bases. The CDR3 length is 14 residues. The germline gives CDR1 MNHEY, CDR2 SMNVEV (reference sequence). Losses at the gene ends were 3 bases for V and 8 bases for J; bases not matched to a gene: 8. The CDR3 spells CASSFSGGSGTQYF. The CDR3 DNA reads as TGTGCCAGCAGTTTTTCGGGAGGCTCCGGTACGCAGTATTTT.

The rearrangement joins TRBV15 to TRBJ2-2; 8 nucleotides line up with TRBD2. Germline CDR1 LNHNV, CDR2 YYDKDF (reference sequence). This CDR3 comprises 15 residues. V shed 0 bases, J shed 6 bases, and the junction held 3 bases outside the gene matches. In DNA form, the CDR3 reads TGTGCCACCAGCAGAGAGGGGACTAGGGCCGGGGAGCTGTTTTTT. It codes for CATSREGTRAGELFF.

The gene calls are TRBV9 and TRBJ2-1, with D possibly being TRBD2 (6 bases). The germline V and J ends were trimmed by 2 bases and 0 bases, with 9 bases remaining between them. This CDR3 has 15 amino acids. CDR1 and CDR2 (germline): SGDLS, YYNGEE. The CDR3 DNA follows: TGTGCCAGCAGCGTCGGGACTGGCTCCTACAATGAGCAGTTCTTC. This codes for CASSVGTGSYNEQFF.

The chain couples TRBV3-1 (or the pseudogene TRBV3-2) to TRBJ1-4; 7 bases line up with TRBD1. Germline values: CDR1 LGHDT, CDR2 YNNKEL (reference sequence). The CDR3 is 14 residues long. The trim removed 8 bases at V and 0 bases at J, leaving 3 bases unmatched. The DNA of the CDR3 is TGTGCCAGCGGACAGGTCGCAACTAATGAAAAACTGTTTTTT. Its translation: CASGQVATNEKLFF.